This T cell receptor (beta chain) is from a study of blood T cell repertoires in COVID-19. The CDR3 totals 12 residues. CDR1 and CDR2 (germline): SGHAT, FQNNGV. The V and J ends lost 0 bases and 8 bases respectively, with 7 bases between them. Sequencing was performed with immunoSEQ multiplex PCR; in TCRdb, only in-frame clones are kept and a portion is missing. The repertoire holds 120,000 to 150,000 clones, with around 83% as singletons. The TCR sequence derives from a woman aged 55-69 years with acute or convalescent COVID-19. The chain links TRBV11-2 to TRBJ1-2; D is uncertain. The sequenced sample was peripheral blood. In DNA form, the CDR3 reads TGTGCCAGCAGCTTAGAACCGCGCGGCTACACCTTC. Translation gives CASSLEPRGYTF.